The present entry profiles one T cell receptor (beta chain) with its context. Its antigen is as yet unknown. The germline V gene has CDR1 SGHNT and CDR2 YENEEA. Unmatched junction bases numbered 3, after V lost 5 bases and J lost 1 base. There are 14 residues in the CDR3. The sample is drawn from a study of OX40 agonist ivuxolimab in advanced cancers. Study-wide context: One patient with hepatocellular carcinoma and two with cutaneous melanoma, three in all, had partial responses. Regarding the study as a whole: The work left the antigen specificity of expanded peripheral T cells undetermined. Compared with CD4+, CD8+ T cells on average had more expanded clones. Low normalized T-cell clonal expansion also characterized some of the nonresponders.

Assay: immunoSEQ multiplex PCR; the TCRdb copy retains only in-frame clones and omits some. The sample records 90,000 or so clones, approximately 90% being singletons. The source was CD4+ or CD8+ T cells sorted from blood, collected in a trial of the OX40 agonist ivuxolimab. The rearrangement links TRBV11-3 to TRBJ2-5, with 8 bases lining up with TRBD1. This clonotype was sampled from an adult with an advanced solid tumor such as melanoma, head and neck, liver or kidney cancer. CDR3 in amino acids: CASSHTGGQETQYF. CDR3 in DNA: TGTGCCAGCAGCCACACAGGGGGCCAAGAGACCCAGTACTTC.